Listed here are 21 T cell receptor beta chains from one sample, sequenced in a study of cytomegalovirus exposure and HLA in healthy donors. It was with 60 Vbeta and 13 Jbeta primers that the PCR ran. The method was immunoSEQ multiplex PCR; TCRdb's version includes in-frame clones alone and lacks a portion of them. This sample has about 120,000 clones; roughly 71% occur once, and the top ten carry about 2.8%. Sequencing was carried out using PBMCs. Every receptor here comes from a woman in her forties in good health and CMV-seropositive.

This clone has more than one count but fewer than ten. The chain recombines TRBV29-1 with TRBJ1-6; D unresolved. Germline V CDR1 and CDR2: SQVTM, ANQGSEA. The V and J ends lost 5 bases and 7 bases respectively, with 15 bases between them. CDR3 size: 14 residues. The CDR3 here is CSVMFDYGNSPLHF. The CDR3 coding sequence is TGCAGCGTTATGTTCGATTACGGGAATTCACCCCTCCACTTT.

The V and J genes are TRBV29-1 and TRBJ1-2; 9 bases are a match to TRBD1. The CDR3 consists of 13 residues. Unmatched junction bases numbered 7, after V lost 3 bases and J lost 8 bases. Germline V gene data show CDR1 as SQVTM and CDR2 as ANQGSEA. The chain's CDR3 is CSVERRQGGGYTF. DNA of the CDR3: TGCAGCGTTGAGAGGAGACAGGGGGGCGGCTACACCTTC.

This chain uses TRBV6-5 with TRBJ2-7; D is perhaps TRBD2 (7 bases). The germline V gene encodes CDR1 MNHEY and CDR2 SVGAGI. Between the trimmed V and J ends, which lost 5 bases and 6 bases, there was a span of 20 bases. CDR3 length equals 15 residues. The CDR3 spells CASSKGGTTVGEQYF. For the CDR3, the DNA is TGTGCCAGCAGTAAGGGAGGGACAACAGTGGGCGAGCAGTACTTC.

This chain uses TRBV7-2 with TRBJ1-4, with D maybe TRBD1 (6 bases). CDR3 length: 13 residues. Germline V gene sequence: CDR1 SGHTA, CDR2 FQGNSA. V was shortened by 6 bases and J by 11 bases, with 16 bases between the two germline ends. The CDR3 is CASSSAGAAKLFF. In DNA, the CDR3 is TGTGCCAGCAGTTCTGCGGGGGCAGCGAAACTGTTTTTT.

The genes are TRBV12-5 and TRBJ1-1; weak D call: TRBD1 (5 bases). Looked up from germline, CDR1 is LGHNT and CDR2 is FRNRAP. V dropped 8 bases and J dropped 1 base, with 11 bases sitting between them. The CDR3 runs 13 residues. The CDR3 is CASSRTPNTEAFF. As DNA, the CDR3 is TGTGCTAGTTCGAGGACACCGAACACTGAAGCTTTCTTT.

The chain has TRBV18 and TRBJ2-1; 7 bases agree with TRBD2. Per germline, CDR1 KGHSH and CDR2 LQKENI. The CDR3 loop spans 13 amino acids. Losses at the gene ends were 3 bases for V and 12 bases for J; bases not matched to a gene: 8. For the CDR3, the DNA is TGTGCCAGCTCACCTGACCTTAGCGGGTGGCAGTTCTTC. Its translation: CASSPDLSGWQFF. The entire variable domain, with the rest obtained from reference TRBV18 and TRBJ2-1, is as follows: NAGVMQNPRHLVRRRGQEARLRCSPMKGHSHVYWYRQLPEEGLKFMVYLQKENIIDESGMPKERFSAEFPKEGPSILRIQQVVRGDSAAYFCASSPDLSGWQFFGPGTRLTVL.

The chain combines TRBV30 with TRBJ2-7; D uncertain. V gave up 2 bases and J gave up 6 bases, with 17 bases separating them. The CDR3 has 14 residues. Germline lookup yields CDR1 GTSNPN and CDR2 SVGIG (reference sequence). CDR3 sequence: CAWSRLGISGEQYF. As DNA, the CDR3 is TGTGCCTGGAGTAGATTGGGTATATCGGGCGAGCAGTACTTC.

The chain joins TRBV27 to TRBJ2-5; D might be TRBD2 (5 bases). This CDR3 is 16 amino acids long. Trimming removed 5 bases at V and 2 bases at J, with 18 bases between. CDR1 MNHEY and CDR2 SMNVEV come from the germline V gene (reference sequence). Here the CDR3 reads CASSAREGSPQETQYF. The CDR3, as DNA: TGTGCCAGCAGTGCTAGAGAGGGCAGTCCGCAAGAGACCCAGTACTTC.

The chain carries TRBV9 and TRBJ2-5; 14 nucleotides align to TRBD2. The CDR3 sequence is 17 residues long. Germline CDR1 reads SGDLS; CDR2 reads YYNGEE. V lost 3 bases to trimming and J lost 1 base; unmatched junction nucleotides: 5. CDR3 bases: TGTGCCAGCAGCGCCGGGACTAGCGGGGGTCCCCAAGAGACCCAGTACTTC. Translation: CASSAGTSGGPQETQYF.

This clone was seen just once. The rearrangement uses TRBV5-4 and TRBJ2-2; TRBD1 might be the D (6 bases). V was trimmed by 4 bases and J by 5 bases, leaving 15 bases between them. From germline, CDR1 is SGHNT and CDR2 YYREEE (reference sequence). This CDR3 has 15 residues. This CDR3 reads CASSDGQSWTGELFF. CDR3 DNA: TGTGCCAGCAGCGATGGACAGAGTTGGACCGGGGAGCTGTTTTTT.

The rearrangement joins TRBV28 to TRBJ2-7; TRBD1 matches at 7 bases. CDR1 is MDHEN and CDR2 is SYDVKM in the germline V gene. Germline trimming cut 5 bases from V and 3 bases from J; bases unmatched to any gene: 7. This CDR3 is built from 14 residues. This CDR3 is CASSPDRDGYEQYF. The CDR3 bases are TGTGCCAGCAGTCCTGACAGGGACGGCTACGAGCAGTACTTC.

This clone was seen a few times. The chain has TRBV2 and TRBJ1-5; 7 positions agree with TRBD1. The junction had 11 bases not matched to a gene; V was cut back by 3 bases and J by 3 bases. The CDR3 covers 17 residues. CDR1 is SNHLY and CDR2 is FYNNEI in the germline V gene. The CDR3 region is CASSDDAGGNTNQPQHF. As DNA, the CDR3 is TGTGCCAGCAGTGATGATGCAGGGGGAAACACCAATCAGCCCCAGCATTTT.

The chain is built from TRBV27 and TRBJ2-3, with a possible D match to TRBD2 (6 bases). Germline CDR1 is MNHEY and CDR2 is SMNVEV (reference sequence). This CDR3 is built from 17 residues. V dropped 5 bases and J dropped 5 bases, with 23 bases sitting between them. Written as DNA, the CDR3 is TGTGCCAGCAGTCCGATCCCGTCCCGGGACTGGGGAGATACGCAGTATTTT. Translating gives CASSPIPSRDWGDTQYF.

This clone was observed a single time. CDR3 sequence (DNA): TGCGCCAGCAGCTTGGTCCGGGACAAGTCCTACGAGCAGTACTTC. It yields the protein CASSLVRDKSYEQYF. V usage is TRBV5-1 and J usage is TRBJ2-7; D is perhaps TRBD1 (6 bases). The ends were cut back, 0 bases at V and 1 base at J, with 11 bases in the middle. The V gene's germline CDR1 is SGHRS and CDR2 YFSETQ. The CDR3 runs to 15 residues.

The gene calls are TRBV7-6 and TRBJ2-5, with TRBD1 as a possible D gene (6 bases). Trimming stripped 8 bases from V and 1 base from J, with 17 bases between. The CDR3 loop spans 15 amino acids. The V gene's germline CDR1 is SGHVS and CDR2 FNYEAQ. The chain's CDR3 is CASAPAAGVQETQYF. CDR3 bases: TGTGCCAGCGCTCCGGCGGCAGGGGTCCAAGAGACCCAGTACTTC.

This sequence joins TRBV6-5 and TRBJ2-7; TRBD2 is a possible D gene (7 bases). Per the germline V gene, CDR1 is MNHEY and CDR2 is SVGAGI. The CDR3 is 15 amino acids. V was trimmed by 7 bases and J by 3 bases, leaving 19 bases between them. Written as DNA, the CDR3 is TGTGCCAGCAAAAATGACGGGGGGCGCCTCTACGAGCAGTACTTC. Its protein product is CASKNDGGRLYEQYF.

V is TRBV9 and J is TRBJ2-1; 11 bases match TRBD2. Germline V gene sequence: CDR1 SGDLS, CDR2 YYNGEE. The CDR3 runs to 16 residues. V gave up 4 bases and J gave up 4 bases; unmatched junction bases: 7. CDR3 sequence: CASSFLAGGSYNEQFF. In DNA, the CDR3 is TGTGCCAGCAGCTTCCTAGCGGGAGGTTCATACAATGAGCAGTTCTTC.

This sequence joins TRBV4-3 and TRBJ1-5; D is undetermined. CDR1 and CDR2 from the germline V gene are LGHNA and YSLEER. Deletions cut 0 bases from V and 3 bases from J, with 9 bases between. The CDR3 loop spans 15 amino acids. The CDR3 DNA follows: TGCGCCAGCAGCCAAGAGGCCCCCTCCAATCAGCCCCAGCATTTT. Its translation: CASSQEAPSNQPQHF.

J is TRBJ1-6 and V is TRBV27; 7 bases are shared with TRBD1. The CDR3 has 16 amino acids. Germline V gives CDR1 MNHEY, CDR2 SMNVEV (reference sequence). V shed 4 bases, J shed 2 bases, and the junction held 5 bases outside the gene matches. For the CDR3, the DNA is TGTGCCAGCAGTTCCACAGGGGCCGCCTATAATTCACCCCTCCACTTT. Amino acid sequence: CASSSTGAAYNSPLHF.

By its share, this clone is large (0.1 to 1%). V gene TRBV6-1 combines with J gene TRBJ1-1; D is undetermined. The CDR3 totals 13 residues. In germline, CDR1 is MNHNS, CDR2 SASEGT. Trimming removed 0 bases at V and 3 bases at J, with 5 bases between. CDR3 nucleotides: TGTGCCAGCAGTGAAGCCTTTCACACTGAAGCTTTCTTT. Translation: CASSEAFHTEAFF.

A few counts support this clone. This chain links TRBV5-1 with TRBJ1-1, with D tentatively TRBD1 (6 bases). The CDR3 loop spans 16 amino acids. Trimming left V 0 bases short and J 3 bases short, with 15 bases between. Germline assignment: CDR1 SGHRS and CDR2 YFSETQ. CDR3 DNA: TGCGCCAGCAGCTTGGATGTTGGGGGCTTGGACACTGAAGCTTTCTTT. This translates into CASSLDVGGLDTEAFF.